These 14 T cell receptor beta chains were all obtained from the same sample, sequenced in a study of blood T cell repertoires in COVID-19. Profiling relied on immunoSEQ multiplex PCR, and the TCRdb table lists in-frame clones only, not all of them. This repertoire shows 60,000 or so clones, more than 65% found once; its top ten account for about 25%. Sample: peripheral blood. These receptors all come from a human donor in a cohort sampled during active COVID-19.

CDR3 coding DNA: TGTGCCAGCAGCTACCCAGCGGGGGGGCGCGAGCAGTACTTC. This gives the protein CASSYPAGGREQYF. The rearrangement joins TRBV11-3 to TRBJ2-7; TRBD2 agrees at 10 bases. Germline V gene sequence: CDR1 SGHNT, CDR2 YENEEA. This CDR3 has 14 amino acids. The trim removed 4 bases at V and 6 bases at J, leaving 6 bases unmatched.

This rearrangement joins TRBV28 to TRBJ2-5; possibly TRBD1 for D (5 bases). With 5 bases removed from V and 1 base from J, the gap between germline ends came to 11 bases. This CDR3 contains 14 residues. CDR1 and CDR2 (germline): MDHEN, SYDVKM. CDR3 sequence: CASSNWGTQETQYF. The CDR3 region has the DNA TGTGCCAGCAGTAACTGGGGCACCCAAGAGACCCAGTACTTC.

The rearrangement uses TRBV5-1 and TRBJ1-6; D unresolved. V lost 4 bases and J lost 7, with 15 bases in between. This CDR3 comprises 15 residues. Germline values: CDR1 SGHRS, CDR2 YFSETQ. CDR3 nucleotides: TGCGCCAGCAGCGACGGAGCAAGCAACAATTCACCCCTCCACTTT. Encoded protein: CASSDGASNNSPLHF.

V and J are TRBV4-1 and TRBJ2-1; D is possibly TRBD2 (5 bases). V was cut by 0 bases and J by 0 bases, with 21 bases left in between. The CDR3 covers 20 residues. Germline lookup yields CDR1 MGHRA and CDR2 YSYEKL. The CDR3 reads CASSQERRRVAQASYNEQFF. CDR3 in DNA: TGCGCCAGCAGCCAAGAAAGGAGGAGAGTCGCCCAGGCCTCCTACAATGAGCAGTTCTTC.

The rearrangement links TRBV27 to TRBJ2-7; 9 bases are a match to TRBD2. V shed 5 bases, J shed 4 bases, and the junction held 3 bases outside the gene matches. CDR1 and CDR2 from the germline V gene are MNHEY and SMNVEV (reference sequence). The CDR3 is 13 residues long. CDR3 in DNA: TGTGCCAGCAGTCCAGCGGGAGGTTACGAGCAGTACTTC. Translation: CASSPAGGYEQYF.

This clone was recorded only once. J is TRBJ1-1 and V is TRBV11-2, with D unresolved. The CDR3 runs to 13 residues. CDR1 and CDR2 from the germline V gene are SGHAT and FQNNGV. Between the trimmed V and J ends, which lost 2 bases and 3 bases, there was a span of 7 bases. The CDR3 loop is CASSLIDDTEAFF. The CDR3 DNA reads as TGTGCCAGCAGCTTAATAGATGACACTGAAGCTTTCTTT.

The rearrangement uses TRBV19 and TRBJ2-7, with TRBD2 as a possible D gene (5 bases). From germline, CDR1 is LNHDA and CDR2 SQIVND (reference sequence). The CDR3 contains 13 residues. Trimming pared 2 bases from V and 0 bases from J, leaving 5 bases between. CDR3 loop: CASSIRDSYEQYF. The CDR3 DNA reads TGTGCCAGTAGTATACGGGACTCCTACGAGCAGTACTTC. Looking up the rest from reference TRBV19 and TRBJ2-7 gives the full variable domain: DGGITQSPKYLFRKEGQNVTLSCEQNLNHDAMYWYRQDPGQGLRLIYYSQIVNDFQKGDIAEGYSVSREKKESFPLTVTSAQKNPTAFYLCASSIRDSYEQYFGPGTRLTVT.

The chain combines TRBV5-1 with TRBJ2-3, with TRBD2 matching over 11 bases. CDR3 size: 15 residues. Germline values: CDR1 SGHRS, CDR2 YFSETQ. V trimming: 2 bases; J trimming: 5 bases; junction bases outside the gene matches: 4. CDR3 amino acids: CASSFTSGGKDTQYF. The CDR3 DNA reads as TGCGCCAGCAGCTTTACTAGCGGGGGAAAAGATACGCAGTATTTT. The full variable domain, its missing parts supplied by reference TRBV5-1 and TRBJ2-3, is KAGVTQTPRYLIKTRGQQVTLSCSPISGHRSVSWYQQTPGQGLQFLFEYFSETQRNKGNFPGRFSGRQFSNSRSEMNVSTLELGDSALYLCASSFTSGGKDTQYFGPGTRLTVL.

V and J are TRBV6-5 and TRBJ2-7; D gene ambiguous. CDR1 and CDR2 (germline): MNHEY, SVGAGI. V dropped 6 bases and J dropped 2 bases, with 11 bases sitting between them. The CDR3 contains 13 residues. The chain's CDR3 is CASSDQVTYEQYF. The CDR3 DNA is TGTGCCAGCAGCGATCAGGTGACCTACGAGCAGTACTTC.

This clone was picked up a small number of times. At one end the junction does not follow the germline gene, possibly because of a read error. This sequence joins TRBV29-1 and TRBJ1-1; unclear D gene. This CDR3 is 13 amino acids long. The germline V gene has CDR1 SQVTM and CDR2 ANQGSEA. The DNA for the CDR3 is TGCAGCGTTGAATTTTTGAGGAACGCTGAAGCTTTCTTT. This gives the protein CSVEFLRNAEAFF.

The chain uses TRBV6-5 and TRBJ1-5; tentative D call: TRBD1 (6 bases). Trimming removed 9 bases at V and 3 bases at J, with 12 bases between. The CDR3 is 13 residues long. Germline values: CDR1 MNHEY, CDR2 SVGAGI. The CDR3 nucleotides read TGTGCCAGTCGACAGGTGAACAATCAGCCCCAGCATTTT. This encodes CASRQVNNQPQHF.

This clone is classed as medium-sized (0.01 to 0.1%). The V gene is TRBV4-1, the J gene TRBJ2-3; tentatively, D is TRBD1 (6 bases). V was trimmed by 0 bases and J by 4 bases, leaving 8 bases between them. The germline V gene encodes CDR1 MGHRA and CDR2 YSYEKL. The CDR3 is 14 residues long. CDR3 amino acids: CASSQEAGADTQYF. For the CDR3, the DNA is TGCGCCAGCAGCCAAGAAGCAGGGGCAGATACGCAGTATTTT.

The CDR3 loop reads CASSEAGAPNEKLFF. The CDR3 DNA follows: TGTGCCAGCAGTGAAGCAGGGGCCCCTAATGAAAAACTGTTTTTT. The rearrangement uses TRBV6-1 and TRBJ1-4, with TRBD1 as a possible D gene (5 bases). The ends were cut back, 0 bases at V and 3 bases at J, with 8 bases in the middle. The CDR3 spans 15 residues. Germline assignment: CDR1 MNHNS and CDR2 SASEGT.

This clone was counted once. This rearrangement joins TRBV27 to TRBJ2-1, with D perhaps TRBD1 (5 bases). This CDR3 contains 15 residues. The germline V and J ends were trimmed by 5 bases and 0 bases, with 11 bases remaining between them. Germline V gene sequence: CDR1 MNHEY, CDR2 SMNVEV (reference sequence). The CDR3 reads CASSPGHSSYNEQFF. The CDR3 bases are TGTGCCAGCAGTCCCGGACACAGCTCCTACAATGAGCAGTTCTTC.